This T cell receptor (beta chain) comes out of a study of regulatory T cells in long-lasting Graves disease. The time point was: newly diagnosed GD, antithyroid drugs for less than 3 months. The TCR library used RNA extracted from PBMCs. Researchers made TCR beta libraries by using iRepertoire HTBI primers and running Arm-PCR on CDR3 regions. TCRdb independently ran MiXCR on the multiplex PCR reads; one entry per CDR3 protein. The profile shows about 220,000 distinct CDR3 sequences, roughly 20% of them singletons. This CDR3 is 12 amino acids long. V trimming: 4 bases; J trimming: 6 bases; junction bases outside the gene matches: 3. This clonotype has ten or more counts. In addition, the sample was reused for a study of T cells in Graves' hyperthyroidism and ophthalmopathy. That paper notes: Those with hyperthyroidism were 18 to 65 years old, newly diagnosed, and ill for under 2 months. In blood, most of the thyroid clonotypes expanded above 0.001 were also present.

The TCR originated in a woman younger than 45 with Graves disease. The V gene is TRBV12-3 or TRBV12-4, the J gene TRBJ2-7; 7 nucleotides align to TRBD2. Sample: peripheral blood mononuclear cells (PBMCs), taken at new diagnosis, from a patient treated with antithyroid drugs. The CDR3 DNA reads as TGTGCCAGCAGTTCCGGGACTACCGAGCAGTACTTC. Translated, it gives CASSSGTTEQYF.